There are many counts of the clone carrying this TCR beta chain. V gave up 4 bases and J gave up 2 bases, with 17 bases separating them. The CDR3 contains 15 residues. Germline V gene data show CDR1 as GTSNPN and CDR2 as SVGIG (reference sequence). This sample is part of a study of early T cells in non-severe SARS-CoV-2 infection. Study at large: Sequenced material consisted of bulk RNA (from unsorted whole blood), and chains were unpaired.

Researchers attached unique molecular identifiers to individual cDNA molecules. Using its own MiXCR run on the 5' RACE reads, TCRdb lists one record per CDR3 protein. There are some 80,000 distinct CDR3 sequences in the sample; more than 9% occur only once, and under 8% lies in the top ten. The chain carries TRBV30 and TRBJ1-2; weak D call: TRBD1 (6 bases). This sequence was found in an adult who was a healthcare worker with PCR-confirmed SARS-CoV-2 infection or an uninfected control (not recorded which). Sequenced material: whole blood. The CDR3 DNA is TGTGCCTGGACCAGGACAGCGGGATCGAACTATGGCTACACCTTC. Translated: CAWTRTAGSNYGYTF.